The table lists the clone carrying this T cell receptor (beta chain) with many counts. With two time points in the design, roughly 6 milliliters of peripheral blood were drawn at each one. This record belongs to a study of prognosis after radiotherapy for stage I lung cancer. Study at large: Squamous cell carcinoma tumors occurred in 6 to 8 patients, adenocarcinoma in around 12.

From germline, CDR1 is SGHDT and CDR2 YYEEEE. The V end was cut by 1 base, the J end by 5 bases, with 12 bases between. This CDR3 region has 15 residues. Multiplex PCR, run in two rounds, amplified TCR beta CDR3 from genomic DNA. The use of primers specific to each TRBV and TRBJ gene characterized first-round PCR. TCRdb re-derived calls from the multiplex PCR reads in MiXCR, one entry per CDR3 protein. The repertoire holds approximately 41,000 distinct CDR3 sequences, with approximately 25% as singletons. The input for sequencing was PBMCs, taken before or after stereotactic body radiation therapy (not recorded which). The TCR sequence derives from a donor of 50 years or more with non-small cell lung cancer. The V gene is TRBV5-6, the J gene TRBJ2-2; D call uncertain. The CDR3 DNA follows: TGTGCCAGCAGCTTGAACCCGCTGGGAACCGGGGAGCTGTTTTTT. This codes for CASSLNPLGTGELFF.